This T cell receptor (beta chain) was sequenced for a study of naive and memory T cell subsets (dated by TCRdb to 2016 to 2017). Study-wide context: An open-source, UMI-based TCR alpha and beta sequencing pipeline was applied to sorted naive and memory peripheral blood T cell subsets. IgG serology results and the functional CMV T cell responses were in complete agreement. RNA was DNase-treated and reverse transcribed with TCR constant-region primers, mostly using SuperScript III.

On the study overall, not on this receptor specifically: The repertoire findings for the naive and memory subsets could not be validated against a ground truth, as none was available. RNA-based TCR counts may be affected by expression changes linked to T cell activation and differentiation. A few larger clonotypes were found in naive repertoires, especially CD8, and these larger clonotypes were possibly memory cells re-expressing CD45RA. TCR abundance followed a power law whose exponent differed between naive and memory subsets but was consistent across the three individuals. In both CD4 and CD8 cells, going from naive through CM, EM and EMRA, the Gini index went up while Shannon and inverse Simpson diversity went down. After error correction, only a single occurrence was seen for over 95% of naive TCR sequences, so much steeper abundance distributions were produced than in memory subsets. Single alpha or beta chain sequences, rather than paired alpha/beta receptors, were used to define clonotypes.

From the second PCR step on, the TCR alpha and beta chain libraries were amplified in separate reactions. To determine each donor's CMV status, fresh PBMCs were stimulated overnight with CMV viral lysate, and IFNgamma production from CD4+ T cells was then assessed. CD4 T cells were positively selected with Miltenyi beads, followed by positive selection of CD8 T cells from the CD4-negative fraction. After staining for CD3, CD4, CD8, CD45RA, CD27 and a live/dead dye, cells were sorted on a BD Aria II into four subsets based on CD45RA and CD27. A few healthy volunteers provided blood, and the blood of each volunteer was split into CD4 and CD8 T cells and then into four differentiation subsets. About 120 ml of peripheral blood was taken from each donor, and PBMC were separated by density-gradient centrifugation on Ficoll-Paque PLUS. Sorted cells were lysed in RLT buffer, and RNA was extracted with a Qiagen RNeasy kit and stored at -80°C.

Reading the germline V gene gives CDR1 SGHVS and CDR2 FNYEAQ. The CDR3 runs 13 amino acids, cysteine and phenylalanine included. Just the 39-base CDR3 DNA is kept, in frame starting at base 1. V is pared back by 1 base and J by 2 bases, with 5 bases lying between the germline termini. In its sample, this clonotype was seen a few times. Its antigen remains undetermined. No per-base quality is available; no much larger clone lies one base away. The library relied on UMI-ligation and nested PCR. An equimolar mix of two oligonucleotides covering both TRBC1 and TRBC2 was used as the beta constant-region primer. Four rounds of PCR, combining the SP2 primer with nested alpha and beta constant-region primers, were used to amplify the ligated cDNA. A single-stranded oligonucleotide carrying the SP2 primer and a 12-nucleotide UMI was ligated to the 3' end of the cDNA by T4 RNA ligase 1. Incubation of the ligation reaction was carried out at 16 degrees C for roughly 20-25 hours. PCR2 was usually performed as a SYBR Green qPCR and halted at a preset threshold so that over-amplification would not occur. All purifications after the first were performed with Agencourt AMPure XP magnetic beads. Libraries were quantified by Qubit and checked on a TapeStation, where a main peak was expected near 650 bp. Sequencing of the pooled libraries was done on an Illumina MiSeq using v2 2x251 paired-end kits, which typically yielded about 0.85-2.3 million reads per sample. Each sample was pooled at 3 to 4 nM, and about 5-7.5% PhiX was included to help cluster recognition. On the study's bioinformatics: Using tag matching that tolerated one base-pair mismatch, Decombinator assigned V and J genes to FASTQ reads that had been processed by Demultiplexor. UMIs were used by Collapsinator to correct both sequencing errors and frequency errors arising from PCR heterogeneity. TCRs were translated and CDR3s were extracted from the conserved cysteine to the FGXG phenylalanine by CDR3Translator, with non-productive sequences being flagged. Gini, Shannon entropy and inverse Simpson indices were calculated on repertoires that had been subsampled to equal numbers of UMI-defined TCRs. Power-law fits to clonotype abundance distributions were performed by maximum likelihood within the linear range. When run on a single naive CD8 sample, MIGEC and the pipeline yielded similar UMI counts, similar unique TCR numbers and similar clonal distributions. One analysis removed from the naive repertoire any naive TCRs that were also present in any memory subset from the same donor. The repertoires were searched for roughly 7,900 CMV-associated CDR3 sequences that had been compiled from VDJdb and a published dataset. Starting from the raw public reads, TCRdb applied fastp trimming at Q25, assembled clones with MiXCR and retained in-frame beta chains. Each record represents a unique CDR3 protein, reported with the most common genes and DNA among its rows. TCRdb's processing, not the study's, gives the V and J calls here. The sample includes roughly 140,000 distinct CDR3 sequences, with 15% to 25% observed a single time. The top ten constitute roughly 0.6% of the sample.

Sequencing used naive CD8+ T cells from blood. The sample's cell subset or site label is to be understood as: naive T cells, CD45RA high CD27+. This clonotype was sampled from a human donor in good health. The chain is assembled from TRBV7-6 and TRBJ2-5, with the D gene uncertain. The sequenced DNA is TGTGCCAGCAGCTTAGTCTCGCAAGAGACCCAGTACTTC. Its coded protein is CASSLVSQETQYF.